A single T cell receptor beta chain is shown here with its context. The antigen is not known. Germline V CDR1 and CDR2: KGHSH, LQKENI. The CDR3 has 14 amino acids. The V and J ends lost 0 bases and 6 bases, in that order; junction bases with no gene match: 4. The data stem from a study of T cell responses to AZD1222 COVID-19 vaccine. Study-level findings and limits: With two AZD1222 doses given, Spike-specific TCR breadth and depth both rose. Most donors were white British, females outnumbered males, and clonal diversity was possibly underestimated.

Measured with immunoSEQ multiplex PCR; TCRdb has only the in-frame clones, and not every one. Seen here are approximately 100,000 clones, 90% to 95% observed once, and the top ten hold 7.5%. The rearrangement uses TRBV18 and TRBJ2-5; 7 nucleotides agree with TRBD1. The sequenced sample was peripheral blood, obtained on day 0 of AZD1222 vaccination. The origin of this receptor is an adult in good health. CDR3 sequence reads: CASSPPVRGKTQYF. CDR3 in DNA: TGTGCCAGCTCACCACCGGTCAGGGGGAAGACCCAGTACTTC.